The sequence of this TCR beta chain was determined in a study of a mutant IDH1 vaccine in newly diagnosed glioma. On the study more broadly: Across weeks 1, 3, 5, 7, 11, 15, 19 and 23, patients received a vaccination each time, eight in all. Pretreatment consisted of radiotherapy, temozolomide, or both, with most receiving both.

Documented time point: week 11, during vaccination. Each dose of the vaccine consisted of 300 ug of mutant IDH1 20-mer peptide, with topical imiquimod. The donors had new WHO grade 3 or 4 astrocytomas; these were IDH1-mutant and ATRX-lost. Produced via immunoSEQ multiplex PCR; TCRdb's table is partial and in-frame only. The table includes some 60,000 clones, about four fifths detected once. As to this clone: As yet, its antigen is unknown.

The CDR3 is 14 residues long. With 4 bases removed from V and 5 bases from J, the gap between germline ends came to 15 bases. CDR1 and CDR2 (germline): SGHKS, YYEKEE (reference sequence). This sequence originates from a young man with glioma. The sample here was PBMCs, taken from a glioma patient whose treatment included an IDH1 peptide vaccine. This rearrangement joins TRBV5-5 to TRBJ2-5, with TRBD1 as a possible D gene (6 bases). This CDR3 is CASSLGGPWETQYF. The DNA of the CDR3 is TGTGCCAGCAGCCTAGGGGGTCCCTGGGAGACCCAGTACTTC.